The entry below describes one T cell receptor (beta chain). Antigen: not known. TCRdb's copy holds only in-frame clones and misses some; the assay was immunoSEQ multiplex PCR. The table has approximately 60,000 clones, around 86% seen once. Time point in this sample: week 47, end of study. In the vaccine, a single dose held 300 ug of the mutant IDH1 20-mer peptide, along with topical imiquimod. Each of the donors came in with new WHO grade 3 or 4 astrocytomas that were IDH1-mutant and ATRX-lost. This CDR3 is built from 18 residues. Trimming cost V 2 bases and J 3 bases; bases outside gene matches: 11. Germline V gene lookup returns CDR1 LGHNA and CDR2 YSLEER. This sample is drawn from a study of a mutant IDH1 vaccine in newly diagnosed glioma. Study-level information: Visit V12 was scheduled at week 35 and visit V13 at week 47.

The chain uses TRBV4-3 and TRBJ1-2, with 11 nucleotides matching TRBD1. The sequenced sample was PBMCs, obtained from a glioma patient whose treatment included an IDH1 peptide vaccine. This receptor was taken from a woman between 45 and 60 years old with glioma. CDR3 region: CASSQMAFPGQGDYGYTF. CDR3 coding DNA: TGCGCCAGCAGCCAAATGGCTTTTCCGGGACAGGGGGACTATGGCTACACCTTC.